Given below is one T cell receptor beta chain in context. This sample stems from a study of blood T cell repertoires in COVID-19. Per the germline V gene, CDR1 is MDHEN and CDR2 is SYDVKM. This CDR3 contains 15 residues. Trimming cost V 3 bases and J 4 bases, with 13 bases left between them. Assay: immunoSEQ multiplex PCR; the TCRdb copy retains only in-frame clones and omits some. The sample carries some 180,000 clones, about three quarters recorded once. The chain is built from TRBV28 and TRBJ1-5; possibly TRBD1 for D (6 bases). Sequenced sample: peripheral blood. This clonotype was obtained from a woman of 80 years or more with active or convalescent COVID-19. The CDR3 reads CASSFEGGLNQPQHF. CDR3 sequence (DNA): TGTGCCAGCAGTTTCGAGGGGGGGTTGAATCAGCCCCAGCATTTT. The complete variable domain, with remaining parts taken from reference TRBV28 and TRBJ1-5, reads DVKVTQSSRYLVKRTGEKVFLECVQDMDHENMFWYRQDPGLGLRLIYFSYDVKMKEKGDIPEGYSVSREKKERFSLILESASTNQTSMYLCASSFEGGLNQPQHFGDGTRLSIL.